The 14 T cell receptor beta chains below come from one sample, sequenced in a study of cytomegalovirus exposure and HLA in healthy donors. The table came from immunoSEQ multiplex PCR; TCRdb's copy has only in-frame clones and leaves some out. The table lists 200,000 to 250,000 clones, around four fifths of them singletons, with over 13% in the top ten. The sequenced sample was PBMCs. The receptors were sampled from a woman aged 30 to 39 in good health and CMV-seropositive.

The chain recombines TRBV6-1 with TRBJ2-3, with D possibly matching TRBD2 (6 bases). The CDR3 length is 15 residues. Trimming left V 2 bases short and J 2 bases short, with 11 bases between. Germline CDR1 reads MNHNS; CDR2 reads SASEGT. The CDR3 spells CASSESRDHTDTQYF. The DNA of the CDR3 is TGTGCCAGCAGTGAATCGCGGGATCACACAGATACGCAGTATTTT.

V and J are TRBV7-8 and TRBJ2-3; D remains unclear. The CDR3 runs to 14 residues. CDR1 and CDR2 (germline): SGHVS, FQNEAQ. V lost 2 bases and J 0 bases, leaving 6 bases between the germline ends. The CDR3 sequence is CASSLLLSTDTQYF. CDR3 nucleotide sequence: TGTGCCAGCAGCTTACTACTCAGCACAGATACGCAGTATTTT. Using reference TRBV7-8 and TRBJ2-3 for the parts outside the CDR3, the full variable domain is GAGVSQSPRYKVAKRGQDVALRCDPISGHVSLFWYQQALGQGPEFLTYFQNEAQLDKSGLPSDRFFAERPEGSVSTLKIQRTQQEDSAVYLCASSLLLSTDTQYFGPGTRLTVL.

The V gene is TRBV11-3, the J gene TRBJ2-2, with a tentative D call TRBD1 (6 bases). This CDR3 is 15 amino acids long. The germline V and J ends were trimmed by 5 bases and 6 bases, with 16 bases remaining between them. Looked up from germline, CDR1 is SGHNT and CDR2 is YENEEA. CDR3 in amino acids: CASSPTGFVAGELFF. As DNA, the CDR3 is TGTGCCAGCAGCCCGACAGGCTTTGTCGCCGGGGAGCTGTTTTTT.

The sample holds one count of this clone. Written as DNA, the CDR3 is TGTGCCAGCAGTGAAGCAGGGACAGGACCCTACGAGCAGTACTTC. It translates to CASSEAGTGPYEQYF. This chain connects TRBV6-1 to TRBJ2-7; TRBD1 matches at 8 bases. This CDR3 is built from 15 residues. Germline CDR1 is MNHNS and CDR2 is SASEGT. The junction had 3 bases not matched to a gene; V was cut back by 0 bases and J by 2 bases.

This clone was recorded only once. This chain joins TRBV28 and TRBJ2-1, with D perhaps matching TRBD1 (5 bases). This CDR3 contains 13 residues. Germline V gene data show CDR1 as MDHEN and CDR2 as SYDVKM. The CDR3 DNA reads as TGTGCTTTAGGGGCGCTCAGGGACAATGAGCAGTTCTTC. Amino acid sequence: CALGALRDNEQFF.

The rearrangement links TRBV4-1 to TRBJ2-1, with TRBD2 matching over 12 bases. Trimming at V came to 6 bases and at J to 7 bases, leaving 4 bases not matched to a gene. The V gene's germline CDR1 is MGHRA and CDR2 YSYEKL. CDR3 length: 14 residues. The CDR3 sequence: CASRTSGSTNEQFF. As DNA, the CDR3 is TGCGCCAGCAGGACTAGCGGGAGTACGAATGAGCAGTTCTTC.

V is TRBV5-1 and J is TRBJ2-1, with a weak D call TRBD1 (5 bases). V lost 0 bases and J 4 bases, leaving 8 bases between the germline ends. The germline V gene encodes CDR1 SGHRS and CDR2 YFSETQ. CDR3 size: 14 residues. This CDR3 reads CASSLDRQYNEQFF. The CDR3 nucleotides read TGCGCCAGCAGCTTGGACAGGCAGTACAATGAGCAGTTCTTC.

The genes are TRBV2 and TRBJ1-5, with TRBD1 as a possible D gene (5 bases). CDR1 is SNHLY, CDR2 FYNNEI, per germline. The V and J ends lost 6 bases and 3 bases respectively, with 15 bases between them. The CDR3 extends over 15 amino acids. CDR3 sequence: CASRNEDTPNQPQHF. The CDR3, as DNA: TGTGCCAGCAGGAACGAGGACACTCCCAATCAGCCCCAGCATTTT.

The chain links TRBV6-5 to TRBJ1-1, with D possibly TRBD1 on 6 matching bases. This CDR3 comprises 12 residues. V lost 2 bases and J lost 6, with 7 bases in between. Per germline, CDR1 MNHEY and CDR2 SVGAGI. DNA for the CDR3: TGTGCCAGCAGTTACGGGGGCTCTGAAGCTTTCTTT. Protein sequence: CASSYGGSEAFF.

This clone was recorded at least ten times. The chain carries TRBV27 and TRBJ2-2, with D uncertain. This CDR3 spans 14 amino acids. Germline V gene data show CDR1 as MNHEY and CDR2 as SMNVEV (reference sequence). The germline V and J ends were trimmed by 2 bases and 1 base, with 5 bases remaining between them. The CDR3 DNA follows: TGTGCCAGCAGTTTAGCAGGGAACACCGGGGAGCTGTTTTTT. This sequence encodes CASSLAGNTGELFF.

The rearrangement links TRBV29-1 to TRBJ1-2; D is uncertain. V was clipped by 2 bases and J by 4 bases, with 20 bases between them. Germline CDR1 is SQVTM and CDR2 is ANQGSEA. The CDR3 length is 16 residues. In DNA, the CDR3 is TGCAGCGTTGAAAATGGGGTGTCTTGGAGAGGCTATGGCTACACCTTC. Translation: CSVENGVSWRGYGYTF.

The table lists this clone with a few counts. The chain is built from TRBV2 and TRBJ2-2, with TRBD1 as a possible D gene (6 bases). Trimming removed 6 bases from V and 9 bases from J, with 17 bases in between. The CDR3 spans 14 residues. Germline-derived CDR1 and CDR2 are SNHLY and FYNNEI. CDR3 sequence (DNA): TGTGCCAGCAGCCAACACAGGGAGTATAGGGAGCTGTTTTTT. Protein sequence: CASSQHREYRELFF.

The rearrangement uses TRBV6-1 and TRBJ2-7; 7 nucleotides match TRBD2. The germline gives CDR1 MNHNS, CDR2 SASEGT. The CDR3 covers 13 residues. The ends lost 1 base at V and 4 bases at J; junction bases unmatched: 1. CDR3 sequence (DNA): TGTGCCAGCAGTGAAGAGCGGGGATACGAGCAGTACTTC. Encoded protein: CASSEERGYEQYF.

CDR3 bases: TGTGCCAGCAGCCCGAGGACAGGGGGATATGAAAAACTGTTTTTT. The encoded protein is CASSPRTGGYEKLFF. The V and J genes are TRBV11-3 and TRBJ1-4; 10 positions agree with TRBD1. Germline V gene data show CDR1 as SGHNT and CDR2 as YENEEA. V was pared by 5 bases and J by 6 bases, with 6 bases of the junction left unmatched. This CDR3 is 15 amino acids long.